This TCR beta chain was documented in a study of shared clonotypes between healthy human individuals. Study context: Aged between 18 and 49, the donors were two women and three men. Overall study results and limits: It was the non-shared clonotypes that had lower generation probabilities than clonotypes shared by all four donors. Donor clonotype sharing was expected to depend on sequencing depth.

Here immunoSEQ multiplex PCR was the method, and the copy in TCRdb shows in-frame clones only, minus some. The sample contains 2 million to 2.5 million clones, 93% of which appear only once. The germline CDR1 and CDR2 sequences are DFQATT and SNEGSKA (reference sequence). The CDR3 has 11 amino acids. V lost 3 bases and J 8 bases, leaving 11 bases between the germline ends. Comment on this clone: Its antigen is undetermined. Within the sample, other DNA sequences also encode this same CDR3.

The sequence was collected from a man younger than 35 in good health. Some clones in this sample may be carry-over from other donors' samples. V is TRBV20-1 and J is TRBJ2-7, with D possibly being TRBD1 or TRBD2 (7 bases each). Sequencing was performed on naive CD4+ T cells from PBMCs. Documented subset: CD45RA+ positively selected. CDR3 loop: CSARGGGQQYF. As DNA, the CDR3 is TGCAGTGCTAGGGGAGGGGGCCAGCAGTACTTC.